These 29 T cell receptor beta chains originate from one sample sequenced in a study of T cells after yellow fever vaccination. Using its own MiXCR run on the 5' RACE reads, TCRdb lists one record per CDR3 protein. Found here are 500,000 to 650,000 distinct CDR3 sequences, around an eighth of them singletons; the top ten hold more than 12%. Sequencing used PBMCs, obtained on the day of the yellow fever booster vaccination. All receptors come from a man aged 30-40 years who received the YFV17D yellow fever vaccine.

This clonotype was seen more than once but under ten times. The chain carries TRBV7-2 and TRBJ2-1, with 9 bases aligning to TRBD2. Trimming cost V 6 bases and J 4 bases; bases outside gene matches: 7. Germline V lookup: CDR1 SGHTA, CDR2 FQGNSA. The CDR3 sequence is 15 residues long. CDR3 loop: CASRSTSGGYNEQFF. The DNA of the CDR3 is TGTGCCAGCAGATCGACTAGCGGAGGGTACAATGAGCAGTTCTTC.

This clonotype was found a few times. CDR3 DNA sequence: TGTGCCAGCAGTTTACGAGGGCCTCTGTACGAGCAGTACTTC. It codes for CASSLRGPLYEQYF. The chain carries TRBV12-3 or TRBV12-4 and TRBJ2-7; possibly TRBD2 for D (5 bases). Trimming cost V 2 bases and J 4 bases, with 12 bases left between them. This CDR3 is 14 amino acids long.

The table lists this clonotype with a few counts. The chain uses TRBV7-2 and TRBJ1-3, with 7 bases fitting TRBD1. The CDR3 runs to 15 residues. The germline CDR1 and CDR2 sequences are SGHTA and FQGNSA. With 5 bases clipped from V and 2 bases from J, the junction kept 6 bases outside the gene matches. The CDR3 nucleotides are TGTGCCAGCAGCGCGGACAGGCGGCCTGGAAACACCATATATTTT. It yields the protein CASSADRRPGNTIYF.

The genes are TRBV7-8 and TRBJ1-2; 7 bases fit TRBD1. V shed 5 bases, J shed 7 bases, and the junction held 7 bases outside the gene matches. This CDR3 region has 13 residues. The V gene's germline CDR1 is SGHVS and CDR2 FQNEAQ. CDR3 coding DNA: TGTGCCAGCAGCCCAGGGGGGGGAATTGGCTACACCTTC. As protein: CASSPGGGIGYTF.

This clonotype came up many times. The chain carries TRBV11-2 and TRBJ2-3; TRBD1 or TRBD2 may be the D gene (5 bases each). This CDR3 spans 16 amino acids. CDR1 SGHAT and CDR2 FQNNGV come from the germline V gene. Trimming removed 3 bases at V and 0 bases at J, with 13 bases between. The CDR3 coding sequence is TGTGCCAGCAGCTTCCGGGACGTAACTAGCACAGATACGCAGTATTTT. Translation: CASSFRDVTSTDTQYF.

This rearrangement joins TRBV7-2 to TRBJ1-6; a possible D gene is TRBD1 (6 bases). Germline assignment: CDR1 SGHTA and CDR2 FQGNSA. This CDR3 contains 13 residues. V was trimmed by 5 bases and J by 9 bases, leaving 11 bases between them. The CDR3 is CASSVDSLSPLHF. CDR3 in DNA: TGTGCCAGCAGCGTGGACAGCCTTTCACCCCTCCACTTT.

In nucleotides, the CDR3 is TGTGCCATCAGTGCGGGGGGGCTAACCGACAATGAGCAGTTCTTC. It encodes CAISAGGLTDNEQFF. The gene calls are TRBV10-3 and TRBJ2-1, with 8 nucleotides matching TRBD2. In germline, CDR1 is ENHRY, CDR2 SYGVKD. Losses at the gene ends were 4 bases for V and 5 bases for J; bases not matched to a gene: 7. The CDR3 is 15 amino acids.

This clonotype was observed a few times. The chain employs TRBV6-5 and TRBJ1-5; a weak D match, TRBD1 (5 bases). V was pared by 4 bases and J by 5 bases, with 18 bases between. The CDR3 runs 16 residues. Per the germline V gene, CDR1 is MNHEY and CDR2 is SVGAGI. The CDR3 sequence: CASSWAERGRDQPQHF. The CDR3 region has the DNA TGTGCCAGCAGTTGGGCGGAAAGGGGCCGGGATCAGCCCCAGCATTTT.

The rearrangement joins TRBV30 to TRBJ1-4, with a possible D match to TRBD1 (5 bases). V dropped 1 base and J dropped 5 bases, with 11 bases sitting between them. Germline V lookup: CDR1 GTSNPN, CDR2 SVGIG (reference sequence). The length of the CDR3 is 14 residues. Written as DNA, the CDR3 is TGTGCCTGGAGTGGAGGGGCTCGAAATGAAAAACTGTTTTTT. Translating gives CAWSGGARNEKLFF.

This clonotype was counted a few times. V and J are TRBV29-1 and TRBJ2-7; weak D call: TRBD1 (6 bases). V was trimmed by 4 bases and J by 2 bases, leaving 9 bases between them. Looked up from germline, CDR1 is SQVTM and CDR2 is ANQGSEA. This CDR3 is 12 amino acids long. CDR3 region: CSVATGAYEQYF. The CDR3 coding sequence is TGCAGCGTTGCGACAGGCGCCTACGAGCAGTACTTC.

This clonotype has only a few counts. The rearrangement uses TRBV10-3 and TRBJ2-7; 7 bases agree with TRBD2. V trimming: 6 bases; J trimming: 8 bases; junction bases outside the gene matches: 7. The CDR3 spans 12 residues. Germline V gene data show CDR1 as ENHRY and CDR2 as SYGVKD. The CDR3 region is CAIRGREDQQYF. As DNA, the CDR3 is TGTGCCATCAGGGGCCGGGAGGATCAGCAGTACTTC.

This clonotype occurred a few times. The chain carries TRBV7-2 and TRBJ2-5; D is perhaps TRBD1 or TRBD2 (6 bases each). The CDR3 is 15 amino acids. V lost 6 bases and J lost 4, with 18 bases in between. The germline CDR1 and CDR2 sequences are SGHTA and FQGNSA. CDR3 coding DNA: TGTGCCAGCAGATCAGGGGAGGCCCTATTAGAGACCCAGTACTTC. Amino acids: CASRSGEALLETQYF. The full variable domain, its missing parts supplied by reference TRBV7-2 and TRBJ2-5, is GAGVSQSPSNKVTEKGKDVELRCDPISGHTALYWYRQSLGQGLEFLIYFQGNSAPDKSGLPSDRFSAERTGGSVSTLTIQRTQQEDSAVYLCASRSGEALLETQYFGPGTRLLVL.

This clonotype came up a few times. This chain joins TRBV20-1 and TRBJ2-5; 7 positions match TRBD2. With V trimmed by 6 bases and J by 4 bases, 11 bases remained unmatched. The germline V gene has CDR1 DFQATT and CDR2 SNEGSKA (reference sequence). This CDR3 comprises 14 residues. The chain's CDR3 is CSAAVWGGGETQYF. CDR3 coding DNA: TGCAGTGCCGCTGTGTGGGGGGGAGGAGAGACCCAGTACTTC.

The sample holds a few counts of this clonotype. V gene TRBV7-9 combines with J gene TRBJ2-3; 7 bases are a match to TRBD2. Germline CDR1 SEHNR, CDR2 FQNEAQ (reference sequence). V shed 4 bases, J shed 4 bases, and the junction held 5 bases outside the gene matches. The CDR3 has 14 amino acids. The CDR3 loop reads CASSYQRDPDTQYF. CDR3 DNA sequence: TGTGCCAGCAGCTACCAGCGGGACCCAGATACGCAGTATTTT.

The chain has TRBV27 and TRBJ2-7; tentatively, D is TRBD1 (5 bases). The CDR3 is 13 residues long. Trimming took off 3 bases at V and 5 bases at J, with 11 bases between the two ends. CDR1 is MNHEY, CDR2 SMNVEV, per germline (reference sequence). The chain's CDR3 is CASSLVSGHEQYF. The CDR3 DNA reads TGTGCCAGCAGTTTGGTTTCAGGGCACGAGCAGTACTTC.

This clonotype was seen a few times. The chain is built from TRBV7-9 and TRBJ2-3; D is unresolved. Per the germline V gene, CDR1 is SEHNR and CDR2 is FQNEAQ (reference sequence). With 5 bases removed from V and 2 bases from J, the gap between germline ends came to 11 bases. CDR3 length: 14 residues. The CDR3: CASSRAQITDTQYF. The CDR3 DNA reads TGTGCCAGCAGCCGAGCTCAGATCACAGATACGCAGTATTTT.

The chain combines TRBV5-1 with TRBJ2-7, with 8 bases lining up with TRBD2. Germline trimming cut 4 bases from V and 4 bases from J; bases unmatched to any gene: 4. The V gene's germline CDR1 is SGHRS and CDR2 YFSETQ. The CDR3 spans 13 residues. The CDR3 region is CASSPTSVYEQYF. The CDR3 coding sequence is TGCGCCAGCAGCCCGACTAGCGTGTACGAGCAGTACTTC. The full variable domain, in which reference TRBV5-1 and TRBJ2-7 provide the parts outside the CDR3, is KAGVTQTPRYLIKTRGQQVTLSCSPISGHRSVSWYQQTPGQGLQFLFEYFSETQRNKGNFPGRFSGRQFSNSRSEMNVSTLELGDSALYLCASSPTSVYEQYFGPGTRLTVT.

This clonotype was observed a few times. The rearrangement uses TRBV4-3 and TRBJ2-5; 9 bases are shared with TRBD2. The germline V gene has CDR1 LGHNA and CDR2 YSLEER. The CDR3 extends over 17 amino acids. With V trimmed by 0 bases and J by 1 base, 6 bases remained unmatched. The CDR3 protein is CASSQDGGGRGQETQYF. The CDR3 DNA reads as TGCGCCAGCAGCCAAGATGGTGGCGGGAGGGGCCAAGAGACCCAGTACTTC.

This clonotype was counted at least ten times. CDR3 nucleotides: TGTGCCAGCAGCGGGCCGGGAGGTAGCACAGATACGCAGTATTTT. It codes for CASSGPGGSTDTQYF. The J gene is TRBJ2-3, the V gene TRBV7-2; 7 nucleotides line up with TRBD2. The CDR3 has 15 residues. Germline CDR1 is SGHTA and CDR2 is FQGNSA. V gave up 5 bases and J gave up 0 bases; unmatched junction bases: 5.

The gene calls are TRBV10-3 and TRBJ2-3; 8 bases are a match to TRBD1. CDR1 is ENHRY, CDR2 SYGVKD, per germline. Germline trimming cut 7 bases from V and 4 bases from J; bases unmatched to any gene: 1. CDR3 length: 12 residues. CDR3: CAIKQGADTQYF. In DNA form, the CDR3 reads TGTGCCATCAAACAGGGGGCAGATACGCAGTATTTT.

This clonotype occurred a few times. The genes are TRBV18 and TRBJ1-2, with D uncertain. The CDR3 consists of 12 residues. The V end lost 3 bases, the J end lost 7 bases, and 9 bases lay between the germline ends. The germline CDR1 and CDR2 sequences are KGHSH and LQKENI. The CDR3 DNA reads as TGTGCCAGCTCACCCCCCGATTTTGGCTACACCTTC. Protein: CASSPPDFGYTF.

This clonotype was found a few times. V is TRBV5-1 and J is TRBJ1-1; D call uncertain. The germline CDR1 and CDR2 sequences are SGHRS and YFSETQ. CDR3 length: 14 residues. V was shortened by 0 bases and J by 3 bases, with 9 bases between the two germline ends. CDR3 protein: CASSLAAADTEAFF. The CDR3 DNA sequence: TGCGCCAGCAGCTTGGCGGCAGCGGACACTGAAGCTTTCTTT.

This clonotype was seen ten or more times. The chain carries TRBV18 and TRBJ2-3, with 10 bases lining up with TRBD1. Trimming cost V 2 bases and J 1 base; bases outside gene matches: 0. The CDR3 runs to 15 residues. In germline, CDR1 is KGHSH, CDR2 LQKENI. CDR3 protein: CASSPGQGGTDTQYF. The CDR3 nucleotides read TGTGCCAGCTCACCAGGACAGGGGGGCACAGATACGCAGTATTTT. The full variable domain, rest sourced from reference TRBV18 and TRBJ2-3, is NAGVMQNPRHLVRRRGQEARLRCSPMKGHSHVYWYRQLPEEGLKFMVYLQKENIIDESGMPKERFSAEFPKEGPSILRIQQVVRGDSAAYFCASSPGQGGTDTQYFGPGTRLTVL.

Details on this clonotype: Given a much more abundant clone one base away, this may be a read error. The chain is built from TRBV20-1 and TRBJ2-3; TRBD2 matches 9 bases. The CDR3 extends over 16 amino acids. Per germline, CDR1 DFQATT and CDR2 SNEGSKA (reference sequence). CDR3 sequence (DNA): TGCTGTGCTAGCGGGGTGGGGACTAGTTCCACAGATACGCAGTATTTT. This encodes CCASGVGTSSTDTQYF.

The sample holds many counts of this clonotype. The CDR3 does not end in the conserved phenylalanine or tryptophan, so this is likely a read error. Because the CDR3's place on the DNA is in doubt, the DNA is left out and the CDR3 is given as listed by TCRdb. This chain uses TRBV10-3 with TRBJ2-5; the D call TRBD1 from the table was never checked on the DNA. Germline CDR1 ENHRY, CDR2 SYGVKD. The CDR3 is 9 residues long, ends included. CDR3: CATPIGGEI.

This clonotype was counted only a few times. The chain is built from TRBV6-2 or TRBV6-3 and TRBJ2-1, with 7 bases that match TRBD1. Looked up from germline, CDR1 is MNHEY and CDR2 is SVGEGT. The CDR3 loop spans 17 amino acids. V trimming: 6 bases; J trimming: 0 bases; junction bases outside the gene matches: 11. The CDR3 is CASSQPGGRRSYNEQFF. CDR3 in DNA: TGTGCCAGCAGCCAACCAGGGGGAAGACGCTCCTACAATGAGCAGTTCTTC.

The chain carries TRBV20-1 and TRBJ2-7; 7 bases are shared with TRBD2. The CDR3 sequence is 13 residues long. The ends lost 6 bases at V and 3 bases at J; junction bases unmatched: 8. The V gene's germline CDR1 is DFQATT and CDR2 SNEGSKA (reference sequence). CDR3 sequence: CSAILLADYEQYF. The CDR3 region has the DNA TGCAGTGCCATCTTGCTAGCGGACTACGAGCAGTACTTC.

This clonotype has just a few counts. The V and J genes are TRBV18 and TRBJ2-7; D gene uncertain. CDR3 length equals 13 residues. Germline assignment: CDR1 KGHSH and CDR2 LQKENI. Trimming pared 2 bases from V and 2 bases from J, leaving 7 bases between. CDR3 nucleotides: TGTGCCAGCTCACCAGTTGTGGCCTACGAGCAGTACTTC. Protein: CASSPVVAYEQYF.

J is TRBJ1-3 and V is TRBV20-1, with D unclear. Looked up from germline, CDR1 is DFQATT and CDR2 is SNEGSKA (reference sequence). This CDR3 comprises 15 residues. Trimming pared 0 bases from V and 4 bases from J, leaving 13 bases between. The CDR3 loop is CSARDSRPDGNTIYF. DNA of the CDR3: TGCAGTGCTAGAGATAGTCGGCCGGACGGAAACACCATATATTTT.